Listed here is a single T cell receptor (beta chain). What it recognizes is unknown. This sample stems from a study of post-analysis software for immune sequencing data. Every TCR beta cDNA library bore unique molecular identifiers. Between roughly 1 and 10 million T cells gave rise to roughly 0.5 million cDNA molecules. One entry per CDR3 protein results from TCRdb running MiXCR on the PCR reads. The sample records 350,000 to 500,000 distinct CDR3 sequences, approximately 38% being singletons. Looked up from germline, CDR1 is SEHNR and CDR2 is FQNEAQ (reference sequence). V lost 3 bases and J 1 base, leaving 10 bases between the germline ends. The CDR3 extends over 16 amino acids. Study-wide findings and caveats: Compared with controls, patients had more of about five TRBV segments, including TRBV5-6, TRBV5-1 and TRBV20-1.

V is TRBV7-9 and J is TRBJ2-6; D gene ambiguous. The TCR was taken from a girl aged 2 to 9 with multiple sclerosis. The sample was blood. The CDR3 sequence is CASSFVSFSGANVLTF. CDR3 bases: TGTGCCAGCAGCTTCGTTAGTTTTTCTGGGGCCAACGTCCTGACTTTC.